This T cell receptor beta chain stems from a study of blood T cells in healthy people across ages. Study results and limitations: More naive CD4+ cells and higher diversity marked long-lived donors relative to aged donors.

A J-beta primer mix and a sample-barcoded 5' primer were used in a second PCR of roughly 6 to 12 cycles. TCRdb re-called the 5' RACE reads with MiXCR, one entry per CDR3 protein. The sample includes some 760,000 distinct CDR3 sequences, roughly 25% of them seen just once. V lost 6 bases and J lost 5, with 19 bases in between. Germline V gives CDR1 DFQATT, CDR2 SNEGSKA (reference sequence). The CDR3 consists of 14 residues. Worth noting for this clonotype: The antigen remains undetermined.

Each sample used at least 6 million PBMCs. The sample also formed part of further work on T cells of mothers and their children. Turning to that study: Six or seven children and their three healthy Caucasian mothers were the donors.

The sequenced material came from blood. The J gene is TRBJ2-5, the V gene TRBV20-1; D uncertain. The receptor comes from a boy younger than 18 in good health. The CDR3 is CSAGRASFRETQYF. In nucleotides, the CDR3 is TGCAGTGCGGGTCGAGCTTCATTCCGGGAGACCCAGTACTTC.